These 19 T cell receptor beta chains were sequenced from one sample in a study of T cell clonality in common variable immunodeficiency. Profiling relied on immunoSEQ multiplex PCR, and the TCRdb table lists in-frame clones only, not all of them. Reported are roughly 50,000 clones, none seen only once; the ten largest carry approximately 3%. The sequenced sample consisted of peripheral blood mononuclear cells. These receptor sequences come from a person aged 18 to 75 in good health.

This clone was observed at least ten times. The read finishes 3 residues shy of the CDR3 end, and the germline J gene is used to complete it. This sequence joins TRBV20-1 and TRBJ2-5; 9 bases map to TRBD1. Trimming cost V 4 bases and J 1 base; bases outside gene matches: 4. Germline CDR1 and CDR2: DFQATT and SNEGSKA (reference sequence). This CDR3 region has 14 residues. Incomplete CDR3 DNA: TGCAGTGCTACGGGACAGGGCTCCCAAGAGACC. Translated, it gives CSATGQGSQET. The full-length CDR3 reads as CSATGQGSQETQYF.

In its sample, this clone was seen many times. The CDR3 extends 3 residues past the end of the read, so its final part is completed from the germline J gene. This chain uses TRBV20-1 with TRBJ2-1; D ambiguous. The CDR3 length is 11 residues. The ends were cut back, 4 bases at V and 9 bases at J, with 10 bases in the middle. Germline V gene sequence: CDR1 DFQATT, CDR2 SNEGSKA (reference sequence). CDR3: CSATPWAEQFF. CDR3 bases read: TGCAGTGCTACCCCCTGGGCTGAG.

This clone showed up many times. The CDR3 goes on 3 residues after the read ends, and that part is filled in from the germline J gene. This rearrangement joins TRBV5-1 to TRBJ2-5; TRBD2 agrees at 13 bases. Looked up from germline, CDR1 is SGHRS and CDR2 is YFSETQ. The V gene end was trimmed by 2 bases and the J gene end by 4 bases; junction bases not matched to a gene: 2. The CDR3 spans 15 residues. CDR3 bases read: TGCGCCAGCAGCTTAGGACTAGCGGGAGTAGAGACC. Translated: CASSLGLAGVET. From start to end, the CDR3 is CASSLGLAGVETQYF.

This clone was detected many times. The DNA ends 3 residues before the CDR3 does, and the rest of the CDR3 is filled in from the germline J gene. The chain joins TRBV20-1 to TRBJ2-3, with TRBD2 matching over 7 bases. Germline-derived CDR1 and CDR2 are DFQATT and SNEGSKA (reference sequence). This CDR3 spans 15 amino acids. V lost 1 base and J lost 5; bases outside the gene matches: 9. This CDR3 is CSARVETSPVDTQYF. The part of the CDR3 DNA that was read is TGCAGTGCTAGAGTGGAGACTAGCCCCGTAGATACG.

This clone was counted many times. The read stops 3 residues short of the end of the CDR3; the missing end is completed from the germline J gene. This chain connects TRBV2 to TRBJ2-3; tentative D call: TRBD2 (6 bases). V lost 3 bases to trimming and J lost 8 bases, with 18 bases between them. CDR3 length: 15 amino acids. The germline V gene encodes CDR1 SNHLY and CDR2 FYNNEI. CDR3 residues: CASSETSIFPATQYF. CDR3 DNA (partial): TGTGCCAGCAGTGAGACTAGTATATTCCCAGCTACG.

This clone was seen only a few times. The part of the CDR3 DNA that was read is TGTGCCAGCAGCTTAGGAGGGGCCCCGGGTACG. This gives the protein CASSLGGAPGT. The CDR3 in full is CASSLGGAPGTQYF. V and J are TRBV11-2 and TRBJ2-3; the D gene could be TRBD1 or TRBD2 (5 bases each). The CDR3 goes on 3 residues after the read ends, and that part is filled in from the germline J gene. The CDR3 totals 14 residues. The germline V gene encodes CDR1 SGHAT and CDR2 FQNNGV. Between the trimmed V and J ends, which lost 1 base and 8 bases, there was a span of 13 bases.

At least ten counts were recorded for this clone. The read ends 3 residues early relative to the CDR3; the germline J gene fills the gap. The chain uses TRBV5-1 and TRBJ2-3; D possibly corresponds to TRBD2 (6 bases). CDR1 and CDR2 (germline): SGHRS, YFSETQ. V shed 3 bases and J shed 4 bases, with 12 bases lying between them. There are 14 residues in the CDR3. The CDR3 is CASSYGLLADTQYF. Partial CDR3 DNA: TGCGCCAGCAGCTACGGACTATTGGCAGATACG.

This clone has ten or more counts. The read terminates 3 residues before the CDR3 end, so the remaining end is supplied by the germline J gene. This rearrangement joins TRBV20-1 to TRBJ2-3; TRBD1 aligns across 8 bases. The CDR3 covers 11 residues. In germline, CDR1 is DFQATT, CDR2 SNEGSKA (reference sequence). Partial CDR3 DNA: TGCAGTGCAACAGGGGGAGAGACG. It codes for CSATGGET. The full-length CDR3 reads as CSATGGETQYF.

This clone was seen many times. The read ends 3 residues shy of where the CDR3 ends; the end is completed using the germline J gene. V and J are TRBV20-1 and TRBJ2-5; 9 bases match TRBD1. Per germline, CDR1 DFQATT and CDR2 SNEGSKA (reference sequence). V shed 6 bases, J shed 3 bases, and the junction held 8 bases outside the gene matches. The CDR3 consists of 14 residues. The CDR3 bases that were read are TGCAGTGCCATCCCGGGACAGGGAAAAGAGACC. Protein sequence: CSAIPGQGKET. The whole CDR3 protein reads CSAIPGQGKETQYF.

This clone was detected ten times or more. The CDR3 bases that were read are TGTGCCAGCAGCATATCATTGGGCGTAAATGAG. Translation: CASSISLGVNE. The whole CDR3 region reads CASSISLGVNEQFF. The rearrangement links TRBV7-2 to TRBJ2-1; D gene ambiguous. The read comes to an end 3 residues before the CDR3 does, leaving the germline J gene to fill in the end. CDR1 and CDR2 from the germline V gene are SGHTA and FQGNSA. Trimming pared 5 bases from V and 7 bases from J, leaving 15 bases between. The CDR3 totals 14 residues.

This clone was picked up many times. The CDR3 end is not reached by the read, which stops 3 residues before it; the germline J gene fills it in. The chain employs TRBV28 and TRBJ1-5; D may be TRBD1 (6 bases). The CDR3 loop spans 15 amino acids. Germline V lookup: CDR1 MDHEN, CDR2 SYDVKM. The germline V and J ends were trimmed by 6 bases and 7 bases, with 19 bases remaining between them. The CDR3 sequence is CASRPQGKGRQPQHF. The part of the CDR3 DNA that was read is TGTGCCAGCAGGCCCCAGGGGAAAGGTCGGCAGCCC.

This clone was counted ten times or more. The CDR3 goes on 3 residues after the read ends, and that part is filled in from the germline J gene. The genes are TRBV13 and TRBJ2-3; perhaps TRBD2 as D (6 bases). V lost 1 base to trimming and J lost 2 bases, with 7 bases between them. Germline loops: CDR1 PRHDT, CDR2 FYEKMQ (reference sequence). This CDR3 is 14 amino acids long. CDR3 residues: CASSLALATDTQYF. CDR3 DNA (partial): TGTGCCAGCAGCTTAGCACTAGCCACAGATACG.

This clone showed up many times. The CDR3 extends 3 residues past the end of the read, so its final part is completed from the germline J gene. J is TRBJ2-5 and V is TRBV4-1, with 7 bases aligning to TRBD1. Losses at the gene ends were 4 bases for V and 4 bases for J; bases not matched to a gene: 6. The germline V gene encodes CDR1 MGHRA and CDR2 YSYEKL. The length of the CDR3 is 14 residues. The DNA read from the CDR3 is TGCGCCAGCAGCCGAGGACAGGCAATAGAGACC. As protein: CASSRGQAIET. The CDR3 reads in full as CASSRGQAIETQYF.

The sample holds many counts of this clone. The CDR3 is cut off 3 residues early in the read; its end comes from the germline J gene. The chain carries TRBV11-1 and TRBJ2-3, with TRBD2 matching over 7 bases. The J segment lost 4 bases and the V segment lost 1 base, leaving 2 bases of the junction unmatched. CDR1 and CDR2 (germline): SGHAT, FQDESV (reference sequence). The CDR3 runs to 14 residues. The sequenced CDR3 bases are TGTGCCAGCAGCTTAGGAGGACTAGCAGATACG. It translates to CASSLGGLADT. The whole CDR3 protein is CASSLGGLADTQYF.

This clone was picked up a small number of times. With the read ending 3 residues before the CDR3 end, the germline J gene is used to fill in that end. The V and J genes are TRBV5-6 and TRBJ1-2; D is uncertain. Germline V gives CDR1 SGHDT, CDR2 YYEEEE. CDR3 length: 13 amino acids. The CDR3 region is CASSLSSGNDYTF. The covered CDR3 bases are TGTGCCAGCAGCTTGTCTAGCGGCAATGAC.

Many counts were recorded for this clone. The CDR3: CASSEGQGWTSGSTDTQYF. The CDR3 DNA, read in part, is TGTGCCAGCAGTGAAGGACAGGGGTGGACTAGCGGGAGCACAGATACG. The V gene is TRBV6-1, the J gene TRBJ2-3; 11 bases are shared with TRBD2. From the germline J gene comes the end of the CDR3, since the read stops 3 residues before it. Germline V CDR1 and CDR2: MNHNS, SASEGT. The CDR3 runs 19 residues. Trimming cost V 1 base and J 0 bases; bases outside gene matches: 9.

Many counts were recorded for this clone. CDR3 DNA (partial): TGTGCCACCAGCAGAGATCAGGGTTACGAG. The encoded protein is CATSRDQGYE. From start to end, the CDR3 is CATSRDQGYEQYF. V usage is TRBV15 and J usage is TRBJ2-7; TRBD1 is a possible D gene (5 bases). The DNA ends 3 residues before the CDR3 does, and the rest of the CDR3 is filled in from the germline J gene. The ends were cut back, 0 bases at V and 4 bases at J, with 7 bases in the middle. This CDR3 comprises 13 residues. Per germline, CDR1 LNHNV and CDR2 YYDKDF (reference sequence).

This clone was counted at least ten times. The CDR3 end lies 3 residues beyond the end of the read and is filled in from the germline J gene. V is TRBV12-3 or TRBV12-4 and J is TRBJ2-5, with no clear D. The CDR3 covers 13 residues. V lost 4 bases and J 5 bases, leaving 11 bases between the germline ends. The CDR3 region is CASSSGFVETQYF. CDR3 bases read: TGTGCCAGCAGTTCGGGTTTTGTCGAGACC.

There are a few counts of this clone. The read terminates 3 residues before the CDR3 end, so the remaining end is supplied by the germline J gene. The rearrangement links TRBV23-1 to TRBJ2-7; a possible D gene is TRBD2 (5 bases). TRBV23-1 is assigned to the ORF class and has an uncertain function. This CDR3 region has 15 residues. The V gene lost 0 bases and the J gene lost 0 bases, with 9 bases spanning the gap. CDR3 bases read: TGCGCCAGCAGTCAATCTAGGACTGTCTCCTACGAG. Encoded protein: CASSQSRTVSYE. The whole CDR3 region reads CASSQSRTVSYEQYF.